This TCR beta chain was found in a study of blood T cell repertoires in COVID-19. Study overall: PBMCs, B-cell-depleted T cells, or T cells were the source of the cDNA or gDNA that made up the material.

Original processing methods: Estimates of nucleated cell counts were drawn from the amplification of reference gene primers. Measured with immunoSEQ multiplex PCR; TCRdb has only the in-frame clones, and not every one. The V and J calls and clone size are taken from that table; D and trimming were inferred from the DNA. The repertoire holds 30,000 to 45,000 clones, with around 81% as singletons. The CDR3 runs 14 residues. CDR1 is SGHNT and CDR2 is YENEEA in the germline V gene. V shed 4 bases and J 8 bases; nucleotides not matched to a gene: 10. The V and J genes are TRBV11-3 and TRBJ2-7, with 8 bases matching TRBD1. The clonotype comes from a human donor in a cohort sampled during active COVID-19. Sequenced: peripheral blood. The DNA for the CDR3 is TGTGCCAGCAGCTCCAAGACAGGGGAGGTTAAGCAGTACTTC. Translating it yields CASSSKTGEVKQYF.